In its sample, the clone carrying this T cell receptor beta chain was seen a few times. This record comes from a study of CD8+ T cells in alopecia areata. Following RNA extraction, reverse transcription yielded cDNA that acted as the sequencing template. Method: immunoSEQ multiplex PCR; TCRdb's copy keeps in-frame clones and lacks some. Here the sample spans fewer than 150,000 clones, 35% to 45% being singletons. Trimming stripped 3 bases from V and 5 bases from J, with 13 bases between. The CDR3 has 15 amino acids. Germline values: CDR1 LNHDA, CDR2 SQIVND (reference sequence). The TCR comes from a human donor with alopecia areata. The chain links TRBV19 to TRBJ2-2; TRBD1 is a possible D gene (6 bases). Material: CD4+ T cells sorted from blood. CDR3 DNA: TGTGCCAGTAGTATGGTCGCAGGGGTAACCGGGGAGCTGTTTTTT. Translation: CASSMVAGVTGELFF. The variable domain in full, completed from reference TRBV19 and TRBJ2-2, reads DGGITQSPKYLFRKEGQNVTLSCEQNLNHDAMYWYRQDPGQGLRLIYYSQIVNDFQKGDIAEGYSVSREKKESFPLTVTSAQKNPTAFYLCASSMVAGVTGELFFGEGSRLTVL.